This paragraph reports one T cell receptor (beta chain). Its antigen is unknown. This record belongs to a study of identical twins. General study results and limits: Within monozygotic twins, out-of-frame TCR alpha sharing was underestimated by the models.

Healthy Caucasians, and only they, were the donors. This CDR3 contains 13 residues. Germline loops: CDR1 DFQATT, CDR2 SNEGSKA (reference sequence). J gave up 5 bases and V 6 bases, and 7 bases lay outside the gene matches. A universal primer site came from template switching; cDNA carried unique molecular identifiers. MiXCR, applied by TCRdb to the 5' RACE reads, yields one record per CDR3 protein. The sample contains roughly 220,000 distinct CDR3 sequences, under 8.5% of which appear only once. The same specimen was also included in a second study, on T cells expressing NK-cell markers. That source notes: Seven HCMV-seropositive donors and one seronegative donor made up the eight sequenced donors.

The chain carries TRBV20-1 and TRBJ2-1, with TRBD1 matching over 7 bases. The sequenced material came from CD8+ T cells sorted from blood. The source of this sequence is a woman younger than 30 in good health. In DNA form, the CDR3 reads TGCAGTGCCGGAAAGACAGGGCACAATGAGCAGTTCTTC. Protein sequence: CSAGKTGHNEQFF.